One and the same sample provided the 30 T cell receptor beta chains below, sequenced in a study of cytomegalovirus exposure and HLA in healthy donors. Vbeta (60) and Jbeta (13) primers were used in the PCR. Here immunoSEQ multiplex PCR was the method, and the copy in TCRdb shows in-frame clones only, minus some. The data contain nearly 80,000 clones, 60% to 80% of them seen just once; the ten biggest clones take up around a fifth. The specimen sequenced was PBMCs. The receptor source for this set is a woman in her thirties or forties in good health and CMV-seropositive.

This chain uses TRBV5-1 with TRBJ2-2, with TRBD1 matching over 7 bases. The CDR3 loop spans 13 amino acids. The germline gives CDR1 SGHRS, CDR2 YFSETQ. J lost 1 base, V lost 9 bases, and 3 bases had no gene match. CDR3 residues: CANRQGNTGELFF. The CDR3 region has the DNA TGCGCCAATCGACAGGGGAACACCGGGGAGCTGTTTTTT.

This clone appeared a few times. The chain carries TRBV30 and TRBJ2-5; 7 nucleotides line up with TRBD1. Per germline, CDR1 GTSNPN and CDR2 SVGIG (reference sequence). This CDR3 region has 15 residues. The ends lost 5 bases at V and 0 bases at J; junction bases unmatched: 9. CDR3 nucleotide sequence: TGTGCCTGGTCACGCCCCAGGGGGTACCAAGAGACCCAGTACTTC. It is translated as CAWSRPRGYQETQYF.

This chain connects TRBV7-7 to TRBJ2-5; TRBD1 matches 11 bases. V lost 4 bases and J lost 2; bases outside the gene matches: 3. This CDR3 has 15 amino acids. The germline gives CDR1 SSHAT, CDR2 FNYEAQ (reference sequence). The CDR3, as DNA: TGTGCCAGCAGCTACGGGACAGGGGGACAAGAGACCCAGTACTTC. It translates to CASSYGTGGQETQYF.

The DNA of the CDR3 is TGTGCCAGCAGCCGGACCCAGACAGGGGTTATATCCGAGCAGTACTTC. This sequence encodes CASSRTQTGVISEQYF. The chain uses TRBV7-9 and TRBJ2-7, with 8 bases identical to TRBD1. The V gene's germline CDR1 is SEHNR and CDR2 FQNEAQ (reference sequence). Trimming cost V 5 bases and J 6 bases; bases outside gene matches: 15. The CDR3 is made up of 16 amino acids. Full variable domain (remainder filled in from reference TRBV7-9 and TRBJ2-7): DTGVSQNPRHKITKRGQNVTFRCDPISEHNRLYWYRQTLGQGPEFLTYFQNEAQLEKSRLLSDRFSAERPKGSFSTLEIQRTEQGDSAMYLCASSRTQTGVISEQYFGPGTRLTVT.

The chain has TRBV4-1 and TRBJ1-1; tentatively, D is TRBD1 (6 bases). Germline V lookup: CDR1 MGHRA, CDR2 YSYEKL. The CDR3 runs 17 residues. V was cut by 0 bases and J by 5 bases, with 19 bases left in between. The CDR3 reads CASSQERSQGHRTEAFF. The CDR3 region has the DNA TGCGCCAGCAGCCAAGAAAGGTCACAGGGTCACCGGACTGAAGCTTTCTTT.

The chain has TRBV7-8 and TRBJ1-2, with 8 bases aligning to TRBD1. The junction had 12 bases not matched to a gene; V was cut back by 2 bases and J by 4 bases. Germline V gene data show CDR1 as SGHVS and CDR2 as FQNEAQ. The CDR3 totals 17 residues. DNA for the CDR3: TGTGCCAGCAGCTTAAGACCCCTACGACAGGGGAGCTATGGCTACACCTTC. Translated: CASSLRPLRQGSYGYTF.

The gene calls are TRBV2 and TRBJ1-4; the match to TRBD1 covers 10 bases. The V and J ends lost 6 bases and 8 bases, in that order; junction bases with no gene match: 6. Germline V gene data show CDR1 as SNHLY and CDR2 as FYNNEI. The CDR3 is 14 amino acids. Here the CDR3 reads CASRTGGVNEKLFF. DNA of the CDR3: TGTGCCAGCAGGACAGGGGGCGTTAACGAAAAACTGTTTTTT.

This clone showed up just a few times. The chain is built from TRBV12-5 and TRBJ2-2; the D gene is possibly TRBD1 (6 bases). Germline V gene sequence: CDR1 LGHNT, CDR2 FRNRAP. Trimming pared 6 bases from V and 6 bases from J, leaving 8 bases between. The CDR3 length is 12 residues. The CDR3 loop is CASGNRAGELFF. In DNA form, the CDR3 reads TGTGCTAGTGGGAACAGGGCCGGGGAGCTGTTTTTT. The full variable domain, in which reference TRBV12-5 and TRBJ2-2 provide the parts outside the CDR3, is DARVTQTPRHKVTEMGQEVTMRCQPILGHNTVFWYRQTMMQGLELLAYFRNRAPLDDSGMPKDRFSAEMPDATLATLKIQPSEPRDSAVYFCASGNRAGELFFGEGSRLTVL.

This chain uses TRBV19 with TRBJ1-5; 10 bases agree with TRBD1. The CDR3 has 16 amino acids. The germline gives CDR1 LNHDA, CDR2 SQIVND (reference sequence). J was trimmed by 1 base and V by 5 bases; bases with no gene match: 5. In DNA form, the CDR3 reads TGTGCCAGTAGTGCCGGGACAGGGGCGAGCAATCAGCCCCAGCATTTT. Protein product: CASSAGTGASNQPQHF.

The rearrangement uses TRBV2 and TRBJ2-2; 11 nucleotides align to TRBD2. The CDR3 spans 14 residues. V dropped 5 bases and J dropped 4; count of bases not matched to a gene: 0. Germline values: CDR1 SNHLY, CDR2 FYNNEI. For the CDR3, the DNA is TGTGCCAGCAGTCTAGCGGGGGGCACCGGGGAGCTGTTTTTT. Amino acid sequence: CASSLAGGTGELFF.

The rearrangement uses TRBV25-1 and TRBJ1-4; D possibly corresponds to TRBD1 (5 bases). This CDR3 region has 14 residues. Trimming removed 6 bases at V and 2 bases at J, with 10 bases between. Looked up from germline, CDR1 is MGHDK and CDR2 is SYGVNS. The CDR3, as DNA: TGTGCCAGCAGATGGGGGGGGACTAATGAAAAACTGTTTTTT. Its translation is CASRWGGTNEKLFF.

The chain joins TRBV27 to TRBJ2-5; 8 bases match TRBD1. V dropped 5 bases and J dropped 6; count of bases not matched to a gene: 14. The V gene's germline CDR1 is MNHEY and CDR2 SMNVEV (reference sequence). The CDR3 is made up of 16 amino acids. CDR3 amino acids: CASSPSDRDRPKTQYF. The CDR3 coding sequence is TGTGCCAGCAGTCCATCAGACCGGGACAGGCCTAAGACCCAGTACTTC.

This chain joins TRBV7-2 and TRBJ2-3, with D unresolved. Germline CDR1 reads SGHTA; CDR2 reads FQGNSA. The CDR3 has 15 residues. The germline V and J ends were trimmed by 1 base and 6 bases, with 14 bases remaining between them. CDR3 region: CASSLVSQPGDTQYF. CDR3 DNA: TGTGCCAGCAGCTTAGTGTCACAGCCAGGTGATACGCAGTATTTT. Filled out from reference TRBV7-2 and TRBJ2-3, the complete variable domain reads GAGVSQSPSNKVTEKGKDVELRCDPISGHTALYWYRQSLGQGLEFLIYFQGNSAPDKSGLPSDRFSAERTGGSVSTLTIQRTQQEDSAVYLCASSLVSQPGDTQYFGPGTRLTVL.

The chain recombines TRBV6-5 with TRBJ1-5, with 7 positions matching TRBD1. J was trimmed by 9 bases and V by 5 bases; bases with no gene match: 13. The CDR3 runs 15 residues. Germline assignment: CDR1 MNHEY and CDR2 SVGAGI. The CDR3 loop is CASSPGTEYYPPQHF. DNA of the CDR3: TGTGCCAGCAGTCCCGGGACAGAATATTATCCGCCCCAGCATTTT.

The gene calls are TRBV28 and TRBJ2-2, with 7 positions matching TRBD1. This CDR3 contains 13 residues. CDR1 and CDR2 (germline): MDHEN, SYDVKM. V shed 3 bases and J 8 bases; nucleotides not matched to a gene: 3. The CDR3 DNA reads TGTGCCAGCAGTTTCAGGGGGACGGGGGAGCTGTTTTTT. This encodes CASSFRGTGELFF. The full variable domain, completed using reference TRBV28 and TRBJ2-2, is DVKVTQSSRYLVKRTGEKVFLECVQDMDHENMFWYRQDPGLGLRLIYFSYDVKMKEKGDIPEGYSVSREKKERFSLILESASTNQTSMYLCASSFRGTGELFFGEGSRLTVL.

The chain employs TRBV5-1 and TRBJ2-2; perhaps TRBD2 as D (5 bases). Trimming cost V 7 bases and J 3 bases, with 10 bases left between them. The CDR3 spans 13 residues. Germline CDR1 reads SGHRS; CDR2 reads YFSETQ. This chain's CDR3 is CASRSGYTGELFF. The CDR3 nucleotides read TGCGCCAGCCGGTCGGGGTACACCGGGGAGCTGTTTTTT.

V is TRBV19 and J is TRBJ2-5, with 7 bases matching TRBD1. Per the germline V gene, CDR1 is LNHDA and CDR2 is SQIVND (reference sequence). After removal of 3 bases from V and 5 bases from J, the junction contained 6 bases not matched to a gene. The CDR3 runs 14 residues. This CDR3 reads CASSIRGPKETQYF. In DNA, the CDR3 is TGTGCCAGTAGTATTAGGGGGCCTAAGGAGACCCAGTACTTC.

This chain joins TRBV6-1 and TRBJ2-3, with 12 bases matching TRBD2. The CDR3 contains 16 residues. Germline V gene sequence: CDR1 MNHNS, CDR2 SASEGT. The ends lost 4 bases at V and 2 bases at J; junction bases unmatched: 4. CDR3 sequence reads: CASSARLAGDTDTQYF. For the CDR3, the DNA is TGTGCCAGCAGTGCACGACTAGCGGGGGACACAGATACGCAGTATTTT.

The chain's CDR3 is CSARVGQSCYF. The DNA of the CDR3 is TGCAGTGCTAGGGTGGGACAGTCTTGCTACTTC. The chain has TRBV20-1 and TRBJ2-7; 7 bases are a match to TRBD1. Germline lookup yields CDR1 DFQATT and CDR2 SNEGSKA (reference sequence). CDR3 size: 11 residues. V shed 3 bases and J 13 bases; nucleotides not matched to a gene: 9.

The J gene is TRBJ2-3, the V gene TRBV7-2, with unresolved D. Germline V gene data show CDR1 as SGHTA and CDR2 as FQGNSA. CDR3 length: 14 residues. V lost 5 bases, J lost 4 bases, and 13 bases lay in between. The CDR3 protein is CASSTGSSADTQYF. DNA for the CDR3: TGTGCCAGCAGCACCGGGTCGTCCGCAGATACGCAGTATTTT.

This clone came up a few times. The CDR3 loop is CASSLGDYPITDTQYF. The CDR3 DNA reads as TGCGCCAGCAGCTTGGGGGACTACCCGATCACAGATACGCAGTATTTT. The chain links TRBV5-1 to TRBJ2-3, with 7 bases matching TRBD2. The length of the CDR3 is 16 residues. Trimming removed 0 bases from V and 2 bases from J; junction bases left unmatched: 6. CDR1 is SGHRS and CDR2 is YFSETQ in the germline V gene.

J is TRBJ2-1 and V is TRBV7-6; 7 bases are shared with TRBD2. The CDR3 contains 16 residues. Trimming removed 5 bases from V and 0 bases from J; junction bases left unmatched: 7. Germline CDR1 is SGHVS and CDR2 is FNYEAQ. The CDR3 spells CASSPSPGGSYNEQFF. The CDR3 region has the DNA TGTGCCAGCAGCCCTTCCCCGGGGGGCTCCTACAATGAGCAGTTCTTC.

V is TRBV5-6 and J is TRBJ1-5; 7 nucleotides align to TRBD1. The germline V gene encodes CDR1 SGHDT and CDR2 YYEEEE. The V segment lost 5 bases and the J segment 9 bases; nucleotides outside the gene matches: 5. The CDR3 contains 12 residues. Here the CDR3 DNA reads TGTGCCAGCAGTCGGAGGGACAGGCCCCAGCATTTT. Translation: CASSRRDRPQHF.

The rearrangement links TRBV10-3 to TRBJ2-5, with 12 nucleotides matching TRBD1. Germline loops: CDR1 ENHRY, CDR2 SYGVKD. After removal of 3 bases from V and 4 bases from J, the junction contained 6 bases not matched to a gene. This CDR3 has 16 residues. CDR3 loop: CAISEWGTGGSETQYF. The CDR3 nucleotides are TGTGCCATCAGTGAATGGGGGACAGGGGGCTCAGAGACCCAGTACTTC.

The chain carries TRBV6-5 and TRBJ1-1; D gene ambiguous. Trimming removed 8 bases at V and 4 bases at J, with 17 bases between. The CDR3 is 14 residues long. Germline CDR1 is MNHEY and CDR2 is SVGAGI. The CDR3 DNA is TGTGCCAGCTCAACGGTAGGGAGGGTCACTGAAGCTTTCTTT. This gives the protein CASSTVGRVTEAFF.

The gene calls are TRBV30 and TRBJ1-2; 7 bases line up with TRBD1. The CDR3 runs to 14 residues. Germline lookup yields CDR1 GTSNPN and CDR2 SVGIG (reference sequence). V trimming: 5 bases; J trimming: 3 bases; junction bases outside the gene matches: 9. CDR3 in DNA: TGTGCCTGGGTCCGAGCGACAGGGCACTATGGCTACACCTTC. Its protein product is CAWVRATGHYGYTF.

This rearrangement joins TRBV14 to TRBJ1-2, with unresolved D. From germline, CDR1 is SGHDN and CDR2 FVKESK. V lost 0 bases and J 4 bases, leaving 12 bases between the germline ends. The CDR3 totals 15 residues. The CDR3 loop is CASSQDLLGGYGYTF. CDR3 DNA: TGTGCCAGCAGCCAAGATCTCCTGGGAGGCTATGGCTACACCTTC.

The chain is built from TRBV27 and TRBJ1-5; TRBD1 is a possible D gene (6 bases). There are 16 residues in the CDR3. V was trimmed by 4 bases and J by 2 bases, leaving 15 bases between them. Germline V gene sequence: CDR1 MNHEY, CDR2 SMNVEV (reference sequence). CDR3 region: CASSSRVGQRNQPQHF. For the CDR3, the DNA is TGTGCCAGCAGTTCCAGAGTTGGACAGCGCAATCAGCCCCAGCATTTT.

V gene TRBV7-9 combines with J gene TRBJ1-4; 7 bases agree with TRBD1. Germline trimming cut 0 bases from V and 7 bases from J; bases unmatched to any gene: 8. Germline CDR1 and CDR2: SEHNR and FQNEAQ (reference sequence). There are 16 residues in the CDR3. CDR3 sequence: CASSLAKAGGGEKLFF. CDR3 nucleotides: TGTGCCAGCAGCTTAGCGAAGGCAGGGGGTGGTGAAAAACTGTTTTTT.

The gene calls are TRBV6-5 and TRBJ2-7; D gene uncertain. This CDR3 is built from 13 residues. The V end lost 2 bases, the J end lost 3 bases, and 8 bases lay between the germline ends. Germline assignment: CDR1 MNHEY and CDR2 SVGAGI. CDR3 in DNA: TGTGCCAGCAGTTACGGCAGGAACTACGAGCAGTACTTC. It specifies CASSYGRNYEQYF.